Listed here are 21 T cell receptor beta chains from one sample, sequenced in a study of vaccination and CD4 T cells after COVID-19. The treatment denotes: approximately nine-day PBMC culture with coronavirus spike peptide pools or control peptides (ViraFEST assay). The Oncomine TCR Beta short-read assay sequenced DNA from cultured CD4+ T cells. TCRdb redid the calling of the PCR reads with MiXCR, one entry per CDR3 protein. The sample yields approximately 17,000 distinct CDR3 sequences, around 40% seen once. Antigens of these TCRs are unknown. The sample was CD4+ T cells from blood, cultured in vitro, taken after SARS-CoV-2 vaccination. These receptors all stem from a human donor who had recovered from COVID-19.

This sequence joins TRBV7-9 and TRBJ1-5, with D perhaps matching TRBD1 (5 bases). This CDR3 has 13 amino acids. The V end lost 4 bases, the J end lost 5 bases, and 9 bases lay between the germline ends. CDR1 and CDR2 from the germline V gene are SEHNR and FQNEAQ (reference sequence). The CDR3 DNA sequence: TGTGCCAGCAGCTCCCAGGGTGATCAGCCCCAGCATTTT. This sequence encodes CASSSQGDQPQHF.

The sample holds a few counts of this clonotype. The rearrangement joins TRBV19 to TRBJ2-3; 7 nucleotides align to TRBD1. CDR1 is LNHDA, CDR2 SQIVND, per germline (reference sequence). V was pared by 3 bases and J by 2 bases, with 5 bases of the junction left unmatched. CDR3 length: 15 residues. The CDR3 DNA is TGTGCCAGTAGTATTACAGGGGTGTACACAGATACGCAGTATTTT. Its translation is CASSITGVYTDTQYF. Full variable domain (remainder filled in from reference TRBV19 and TRBJ2-3): DGGITQSPKYLFRKEGQNVTLSCEQNLNHDAMYWYRQDPGQGLRLIYYSQIVNDFQKGDIAEGYSVSREKKESFPLTVTSAQKNPTAFYLCASSITGVYTDTQYFGPGTRLTVL.

The genes are TRBV20-1 and TRBJ2-3; unclear D gene. Germline loops: CDR1 DFQATT, CDR2 SNEGSKA (reference sequence). There are 12 residues in the CDR3. V lost 3 bases to trimming and J lost 1 base, with 5 bases between them. The CDR3 bases are TGCAGTGCTAGCAGAGGCACAGATACGCAGTATTTT. This gives the protein CSASRGTDTQYF.

By proportion, this clonotype is medium-sized. The chain employs TRBV12-3 or TRBV12-4 and TRBJ2-7, with D unclear. V dropped 6 bases and J dropped 2 bases, with 8 bases sitting between them. The CDR3 covers 12 residues. The CDR3 region has the DNA TGTGCCAGCAGGGGCAGACCCTACGAGCAGTACTTC. Protein: CASRGRPYEQYF.

In this sample, this clonotype turned up a few times. CDR3 DNA: TGTGCCAGCAGTGAACTAGCGGGAGGCCCCAGCTCCTACGAGCAGTACTTC. As protein: CASSELAGGPSSYEQYF. The V and J genes are TRBV6-1 and TRBJ2-7; 11 bases agree with TRBD2. This CDR3 comprises 17 residues. CDR1 and CDR2 from the germline V gene are MNHNS and SASEGT. Trimming took 2 bases from V and 0 from J; bases not matched to a gene: 6.

V and J are TRBV6-1 and TRBJ1-3; D remains unclear. The V end was cut by 7 bases, the J end by 1 base, with 11 bases between. Germline CDR1 reads MNHNS; CDR2 reads SASEGT. The CDR3 contains 14 residues. CDR3 sequence: CASTDRTSGNTIYF. The CDR3 region has the DNA TGTGCCAGCACTGATAGGACTTCTGGAAACACCATATATTTT.

A few counts support this clonotype. The CDR3 region is CSARSGQPNEKLFF. CDR3 coding DNA: TGCAGTGCTAGAAGTGGTCAGCCTAATGAAAAACTGTTTTTT. The chain uses TRBV20-1 and TRBJ1-4, with D uncertain. This CDR3 is built from 14 residues. V lost 2 bases to trimming and J lost 3 bases, with 10 bases between them. The V gene's germline CDR1 is DFQATT and CDR2 SNEGSKA (reference sequence).

The chain couples TRBV19 to TRBJ1-2; D is possibly TRBD1 (5 bases). CDR1 is LNHDA, CDR2 SQIVND, per germline (reference sequence). This CDR3 is 14 amino acids long. V lost 1 base, J lost 8 bases, and 14 bases lay in between. CDR3 coding DNA: TGTGCCAGTAGTATAGTCACCGGGGCCAGGGGCTACACCTTC. Protein: CASSIVTGARGYTF.

V usage is TRBV27 and J usage is TRBJ1-5; possibly TRBD1 for D (6 bases). The CDR3 has 17 amino acids. The V end lost 0 bases, the J end lost 3 bases, and 15 bases lay between the germline ends. The germline CDR1 and CDR2 sequences are MNHEY and SMNVEV (reference sequence). CDR3 nucleotides: TGTGCCAGCAGTTTATCGCGATGGGGGGCTTTCAATCAGCCCCAGCATTTT. Translating gives CASSLSRWGAFNQPQHF.

This chain joins TRBV25-1 and TRBJ1-1; TRBD1 aligns across 7 bases. With 8 bases clipped from V and 4 bases from J, the junction kept 7 bases outside the gene matches. The germline gives CDR1 MGHDK, CDR2 SYGVNS. The CDR3 runs to 13 residues. The DNA for the CDR3 is TGTGCCAGCGGACAGGAGGCGCGCACTGAAGCTTTCTTT. Translating it yields CASGQEARTEAFF.

This clonotype was found a few times. The rearrangement links TRBV20-1 to TRBJ1-3; D possibly corresponds to TRBD1 (6 bases). The V gene lost 0 bases and the J gene lost 2 bases, with 11 bases spanning the gap. The CDR3 covers 15 residues. Germline V gene data show CDR1 as DFQATT and CDR2 as SNEGSKA (reference sequence). In DNA, the CDR3 is TGCAGTGCTAGAGAGCCCGGGACAACTGGAAACACCATATATTTT. It codes for CSAREPGTTGNTIYF.

This clonotype was counted only a few times. The CDR3 sequence is CSASRGREQYF. CDR3 coding DNA: TGCAGTGCTAGCAGGGGGCGCGAGCAGTACTTC. This chain uses TRBV20-1 with TRBJ2-7, with 8 nucleotides matching TRBD1. V was clipped by 3 bases and J by 6 bases; unmatched bases: 1. Germline V CDR1 and CDR2: DFQATT, SNEGSKA (reference sequence). This CDR3 is built from 11 residues.

The J gene is TRBJ2-4, the V gene TRBV20-1; TRBD1 matches 7 bases. Germline assignment: CDR1 DFQATT and CDR2 SNEGSKA (reference sequence). The CDR3 extends over 16 amino acids. V shed 6 bases, J shed 1 base, and the junction held 12 bases outside the gene matches. For the CDR3, the DNA is TGCAGTGCCGACTCAGCAGGGGGTCGGGCCAAAAACATTCAGTACTTC. Its protein product is CSADSAGGRAKNIQYF.

The chain carries TRBV5-1 and TRBJ2-1, with 14 nucleotides matching TRBD2. Germline V gene data show CDR1 as SGHRS and CDR2 as YFSETQ. Trimming cost V 4 bases and J 5 bases; bases outside gene matches: 2. The CDR3 extends over 15 amino acids. CDR3 in DNA: TGCGCCAGCAGCACGGGACTAGCGGGAGACAATGAGCAGTTCTTC. Amino acids: CASSTGLAGDNEQFF.

The rearrangement links TRBV6-1 to TRBJ2-7; D ambiguous. The CDR3 is 13 amino acids. V lost 6 bases and J lost 0, with 9 bases in between. CDR1 MNHNS and CDR2 SASEGT come from the germline V gene. In nucleotides, the CDR3 is TGTGCCAGCAGCCAACCGGGCTCCTACGAGCAGTACTTC. It encodes CASSQPGSYEQYF.

The V and J genes are TRBV7-2 and TRBJ1-4, with TRBD1 as a possible D gene (6 bases). The CDR3 runs 15 residues. Germline CDR1 is SGHTA and CDR2 is FQGNSA. V lost 2 bases and J lost 4, with 11 bases in between. CDR3 sequence: CASSLRGMGNEKLFF. CDR3 nucleotide sequence: TGTGCCAGCAGCTTAAGGGGGATGGGTAATGAAAAACTGTTTTTT.

This clonotype was detected only a few times. The V and J genes are TRBV28 and TRBJ2-7, with D perhaps matching TRBD1 (6 bases). The length of the CDR3 is 14 residues. Trimming removed 5 bases at V and 4 bases at J, with 15 bases between. The germline V gene encodes CDR1 MDHEN and CDR2 SYDVKM. In nucleotides, the CDR3 is TGTGCCAGCAGTGCTGGACAGCTGAAATACGAGCAGTACTTC. Translating gives CASSAGQLKYEQYF.

The chain couples TRBV20-1 to TRBJ1-5; 7 nucleotides agree with TRBD1. The V gene end was trimmed by 6 bases and the J gene end by 1 base; junction bases not matched to a gene: 6. The CDR3 is made up of 14 amino acids. Looked up from germline, CDR1 is DFQATT and CDR2 is SNEGSKA (reference sequence). The DNA of the CDR3 is TGCAGTGCCACACAGGGGTCAAGCAATCAGCCCCAGCATTTT. Its translation: CSATQGSSNQPQHF.

This clonotype was observed a handful of times. The chain couples TRBV6-1 to TRBJ2-5; 7 bases align to TRBD1. Trimming took 4 bases from V and 2 from J; bases not matched to a gene: 10. The CDR3 contains 16 residues. Germline assignment: CDR1 MNHNS and CDR2 SASEGT. CDR3: CASSVLDRTFQETQYF. In DNA form, the CDR3 reads TGTGCCAGCAGTGTGCTGGACAGGACATTTCAAGAGACCCAGTACTTC.

The chain joins TRBV6-2 or TRBV6-3 to TRBJ2-7; 11 bases are shared with TRBD2. The CDR3 extends over 15 amino acids. Looked up from germline, CDR1 is MNHEY and CDR2 is SVGEGT. J was trimmed by 5 bases and V by 6 bases; bases with no gene match: 9. CDR3 sequence: CASRHLLAGVHEQYF. In nucleotides, the CDR3 is TGTGCCAGCAGACACTTACTAGCGGGAGTACACGAGCAGTACTTC.

The chain is built from TRBV21-1 and TRBJ1-3. TRBV21-1 is labeled a pseudogene. This CDR3 spans 11 amino acids. The CDR3 is CASCSGNTIYF. In nucleotides, the CDR3 is TGTGCCAGCTGTTCTGGAAACACCATATATTTT.